The rows below give T cell receptor beta chains drawn from one sample of a study of beta chain features in type 1 diabetes. Method: immunoSEQ multiplex PCR; TCRdb's copy keeps in-frame clones and lacks some. This repertoire shows approximately 140,000 clones, around 7% found once; its top ten account for around 1.3%. Sequencing was done on a sample of central memory CD4+ T cells from blood. These receptors all stem from a woman in her 30s in good health. The conserved cysteine and the conserved F or W are not part of the CDR3 here.

cdr3_length v_call cdr3_aa
13 TRBV5-4 ASSVGAGAIDTQY
13 TRBV28 ASSLEIGTNYGYT
14 TRBV5-4 ASSPGTGFDLAEAF
14 TRBV9 ASSEGVRGRSGELF
11 TRBV11-2 ASSFSTAYEQY
11 TRBV15 ATSRGQGDGYT
13 TRBV7-3 ASSRSGTGTDTQY
14 TRBV5-1 ASSPTTGSSLNEQF
12 TRBV19 ASGGRGQGPGYT
12 TRBV28 PHLQGAWTDTQY
17 TRBV7-8 ASSLYFSGWASGDNEQF
10 TRBV6-5 ASREPAGEQY
11 TRBV30 AARLGAGYEQY
13 TRBV7-9 ASSFSWDSEETQY
11 TRBV30 AWTAKSTDTQY
11 TRBV18 ASSGQLQETQY
10 TRBV7-2 ASSLVRREQF
13 TRBV5-4 ASSQGQSSGNTIY
13 TRBV16 ASSPGQGTSYEQY
14 TRBV9 ASSSTVGQGGETQY
13 TRBV6-5 ASSYGGDSNQPQH
12 TRBV11-2 ASSRDRGKNEQY
12 TRBV5-5 ASSLDRGTDTQY
14 TRBV4-1 ASSQDQGVINTEAF
13 TRBV19 ASSPRTGSTDTQY
12 TRBV14 ASSQGRLNSPLH
13 TRBV5-1 ASSLEGAGRYEQY
15 TRBV7-2 ASSLGGLAGVKNIQY
12 TRBV11-2 ASSLGYERQPQH
14 TRBV30 AWAGTSGISSYEQY
13 TRBV7-8 ASTLGGSGNQPQH
13 TRBV4-3 ASSQTGTGTYGYT
14 TRBV7-8 ASSAYLAGGSETQY